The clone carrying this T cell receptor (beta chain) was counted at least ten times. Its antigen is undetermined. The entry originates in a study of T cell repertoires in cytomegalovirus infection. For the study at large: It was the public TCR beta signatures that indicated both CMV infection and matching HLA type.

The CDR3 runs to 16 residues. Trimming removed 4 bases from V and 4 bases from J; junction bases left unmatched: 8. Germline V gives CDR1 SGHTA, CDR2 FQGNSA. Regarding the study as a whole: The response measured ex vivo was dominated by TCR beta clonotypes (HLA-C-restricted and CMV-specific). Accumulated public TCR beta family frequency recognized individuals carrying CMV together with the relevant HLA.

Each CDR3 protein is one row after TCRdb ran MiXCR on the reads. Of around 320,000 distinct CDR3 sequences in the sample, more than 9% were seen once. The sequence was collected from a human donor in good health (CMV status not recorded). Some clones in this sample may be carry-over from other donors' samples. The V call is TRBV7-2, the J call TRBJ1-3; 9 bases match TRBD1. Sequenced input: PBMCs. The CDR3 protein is CASSSPDRGFGNTIYF. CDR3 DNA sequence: TGTGCCAGCAGCTCGCCTGACAGGGGGTTCGGAAACACCATATATTTT.